Here is one TCR beta chain with its context. Its antigen is undetermined. J was trimmed by 0 bases and V by 4 bases; bases with no gene match: 7. The CDR3 is made up of 17 amino acids. Germline V gene sequence: CDR1 SGHNT, CDR2 YENEEA. The sample comes from a study of CD8 T cells in ankylosing spondylitis. Study results and caveats: Ankylosing spondylitis blood seemed to carry a telltale TCR beta motif made of fewer than ten highly homologous variants.

TCRdb recomputed calls from the 5' RACE reads with MiXCR, one row per CDR3 protein. This sample has around 770,000 distinct CDR3 sequences; roughly 19% occur once, and the top ten carry under 20%. V and J are TRBV11-3 and TRBJ1-4; 8 bases agree with TRBD1. The sample consisted of blood, either unsorted or a sorted T cell fraction (not recorded which). The TCR sequence derives from a male donor with ankylosing spondylitis. The CDR3 region has the DNA TGTGCCAGCAGCTCCCTGACAGGGGCCGCAACTAATGAAAAACTGTTTTTT. It yields the protein CASSSLTGAATNEKLFF.